This TCR beta chain was captured in a study of T cells after yellow fever vaccination. Worth noting for this clonotype: Its specificity is not known.

The authors made TCR cDNA by 5'RACE template switching, adding a universal primer site and UMIs. TCRdb re-derived calls from the 5' RACE reads in MiXCR, one entry per CDR3 protein. The sample records 510,000 or so distinct CDR3 sequences, about 19% being singletons. CDR1 and CDR2 (germline): LNHNV, YYDKDF (reference sequence). This CDR3 has 15 residues. The junction had 11 bases not matched to a gene; V was cut back by 5 bases and J by 6 bases. Overall study findings and caveats: Relatively few clonotypes were ones that appeared in both CD4 and CD8 compartments. Post-booster reappearance was seen for most primary-vaccination clones (around 96% CD4, about 88% CD8). FACS-sorted repertoires could contain abundant clonotypes contaminating from the bulk population.

The chain combines TRBV15 with TRBJ2-3; 7 positions match TRBD2. The sequences come from PBMCs, collected 15 days after the yellow fever booster vaccination. This TCR came from a man under 40 who received the YFV17D yellow fever vaccine. CDR3 region: CATSRGRGLEDTQYF. The CDR3 region has the DNA TGTGCCACCAGCCGGGGGAGAGGACTAGAGGATACGCAGTATTTT. Looking up the rest from reference TRBV15 and TRBJ2-3 gives the full variable domain: DAMVIQNPRYQVTQFGKPVTLSCSQTLNHNVMYWYQQKSSQAPKLLFHYYDKDFNNEADTPDNFQSRRPNTSFCFLDIRSPGLGDTAMYLCATSRGRGLEDTQYFGPGTRLTVL.